This passage covers 27 T cell receptor beta chains from one sample sequenced in a study of T cell repertoires in cytomegalovirus infection. MiXCR, run by TCRdb on the reads, gives a single entry per CDR3 protein. The table has over 250,000 distinct CDR3 sequences, 22% seen once; the top ten hold roughly 20%. Antigen specificity for these receptors is unknown. The sequencing used cultured PBMCs, collected from culture after CMV antigen stimulation. Receptors originate from a human donor in good health (CMV status not recorded). Some clones in this sample may be carry-over from other donors' samples.

This clonotype came up many times. The V and J genes are TRBV7-2 and TRBJ1-2, with 9 bases lining up with TRBD1. The V gene's germline CDR1 is SGHTA and CDR2 FQGNSA. With V trimmed by 5 bases and J by 8 bases, 21 bases remained unmatched. The CDR3 has 18 amino acids. The CDR3 DNA reads as TGTGCCAGCAGCCCCCGGGGGGGGACAGGGTCCCTATTGAGAGGCTACACCTTC. Translating gives CASSPRGGTGSLLRGYTF.

This clonotype was recorded at least ten times. The chain has TRBV7-6 and TRBJ1-2, with TRBD1 matching over 8 bases. J was trimmed by 2 bases and V by 5 bases; bases with no gene match: 4. The CDR3 is made up of 14 amino acids. CDR1 and CDR2 (germline): SGHVS, FNYEAQ. The CDR3 DNA reads as TGTGCCAGCAGCCCGGACAGGGCCAACTATGGCTACACCTTC. Translation gives CASSPDRANYGYTF.

The CDR3 region is CATSDPRGTQHF. The CDR3 DNA reads TGTGCCACCAGTGACCCCCGAGGGACCCAGCATTTT. The chain uses TRBV24-1 and TRBJ1-5; D is unresolved. Germline V gene lookup returns CDR1 KGHDR and CDR2 SFDVKD. This CDR3 spans 12 amino acids. V was trimmed by 4 bases and J by 11 bases, leaving 11 bases between them.

The J gene is TRBJ1-2, the V gene TRBV30, with D perhaps matching TRBD1 (5 bases). Germline CDR1 is GTSNPN and CDR2 is SVGIG (reference sequence). The V end was cut by 4 bases, the J end by 7 bases, with 22 bases between. The CDR3 has 15 amino acids. This chain's CDR3 is CAWIRSPGMGPGYTF. The CDR3 DNA sequence: TGTGCCTGGATCCGCAGTCCAGGGATGGGACCTGGCTACACCTTC.

CDR3 region: CAGTGTVTGELFF. In DNA, the CDR3 is TGTGCCGGAACCGGGACAGTAACCGGGGAGCTGTTTTTT. This chain links TRBV7-2 with TRBJ2-2; 7 positions match TRBD1. The germline CDR1 and CDR2 sequences are SGHTA and FQGNSA. This CDR3 region has 13 residues. The V and J ends lost 11 bases and 5 bases, in that order; junction bases with no gene match: 8.

This clonotype was seen ten or more times. The chain joins TRBV12-3 or TRBV12-4 to TRBJ1-1, with 8 bases lining up with TRBD1. The CDR3 is made up of 14 amino acids. V dropped 6 bases and J dropped 4; count of bases not matched to a gene: 7. The CDR3 bases are TGTGCCAGCAGCTGGACAGGGATGGGCACTGAAGCTTTCTTT. Protein sequence: CASSWTGMGTEAFF.

This clonotype was seen a handful of times. V gene TRBV10-3 combines with J gene TRBJ2-1; TRBD2 agrees at 8 bases. Germline V gene data show CDR1 as ENHRY and CDR2 as SYGVKD. Trimming removed 6 bases from V and 9 bases from J; junction bases left unmatched: 16. The CDR3 is made up of 16 amino acids. The CDR3, as DNA: TGTGCCATCAGAGAAAGCGGGAGAGGTGTCGGGGGTGAGCAGTTCTTC. This translates into CAIRESGRGVGGEQFF.

Many counts were recorded for this clonotype. CDR3 sequence: CASSLNRAAAFF. The DNA for the CDR3 is TGTGCCAGCAGCCTCAACAGGGCTGCCGCTTTCTTT. This chain links TRBV7-2 with TRBJ1-1; D may be TRBD1 (6 bases). V dropped 5 bases and J dropped 11 bases, with 15 bases sitting between them. Germline CDR1 and CDR2: SGHTA and FQGNSA. There are 12 residues in the CDR3.

This clonotype was detected a few times. The gene calls are TRBV7-8 and TRBJ2-5, with 11 bases lining up with TRBD2. The V gene end was trimmed by 3 bases and the J gene end by 3 bases; junction bases not matched to a gene: 9. Germline V gene sequence: CDR1 SGHVS, CDR2 FQNEAQ. The CDR3 length is 17 residues. Written as DNA, the CDR3 is TGTGCCAGCAGCTTGGGGACTAGCGGCTCGCCGGAAGAGACCCAGTACTTC. It translates to CASSLGTSGSPEETQYF.

The gene calls are TRBV20-1 and TRBJ2-3; D unclear. V lost 6 bases, J lost 0 bases, and 13 bases lay in between. The CDR3 runs to 14 residues. The germline CDR1 and CDR2 sequences are DFQATT and SNEGSKA (reference sequence). Written as DNA, the CDR3 is TGCAGTGCAAACCTGGCGACTAGCACAGATACGCAGTATTTT. This codes for CSANLATSTDTQYF.

V is TRBV10-3 and J is TRBJ2-7; D unresolved. The CDR3 extends over 14 amino acids. V was clipped by 1 base and J by 0 bases, with 7 bases between them. Germline CDR1 reads ENHRY; CDR2 reads SYGVKD. CDR3 loop: CAISEYSSSYEQYF. CDR3 sequence (DNA): TGTGCCATCAGTGAGTACTCGAGCTCCTACGAGCAGTACTTC.

The genes are TRBV9 and TRBJ2-7; D not certain. This CDR3 has 14 amino acids. V was clipped by 4 bases and J by 2 bases, with 13 bases between them. CDR1 and CDR2 from the germline V gene are SGDLS and YYNGEE. This chain's CDR3 is CASSRAVGAYEQYF. CDR3 nucleotides: TGTGCCAGCAGCCGCGCGGTTGGAGCCTACGAGCAGTACTTC.

The chain recombines TRBV12-3 or TRBV12-4 with TRBJ1-2; D gene ambiguous. CDR3 length: 13 residues. Trimming stripped 5 bases from V and 2 bases from J, with 9 bases between. Written as DNA, the CDR3 is TGTGCCAGCAGTCCCAGACTAAACTATGGCTACACCTTC. This encodes CASSPRLNYGYTF.

This clonotype was observed a few times. The gene calls are TRBV12-3 or TRBV12-4 and TRBJ1-3; 8 bases fit TRBD1. This CDR3 spans 15 amino acids. Trimming at V came to 5 bases and at J to 3 bases, leaving 6 bases not matched to a gene. The CDR3 sequence: CASSGTGGGGNTIYF. The CDR3, as DNA: TGTGCCAGCAGTGGAACAGGGGGAGGTGGAAACACCATATATTTT.

In this sample, this clonotype turned up a few times. This chain connects TRBV7-9 to TRBJ2-1; 7 bases fit TRBD2. Germline V gene sequence: CDR1 SEHNR, CDR2 FQNEAQ (reference sequence). The V segment lost 1 base and the J segment 4 bases; nucleotides outside the gene matches: 4. This CDR3 comprises 15 residues. Here the CDR3 DNA reads TGTGCCAGCAGCTTAGGTCTAGCGGAGTACAATGAGCAGTTCTTC. Translating it yields CASSLGLAEYNEQFF.

This clonotype was recorded many times. The V and J genes are TRBV14 and TRBJ2-3; TRBD2 agrees at 12 bases. The ends lost 1 base at V and 3 bases at J; junction bases unmatched: 8. The CDR3 consists of 18 residues. Germline V gives CDR1 SGHDN, CDR2 FVKESK. CDR3 bases: TGTGCCAGCAGCCAAGTTCGGCTAGCGGGAGGGCTGACAGATACGCAGTATTTT. Its protein product is CASSQVRLAGGLTDTQYF.

In its sample, this clonotype was seen many times. The V and J genes are TRBV7-2 and TRBJ2-2; 12 nucleotides match TRBD2. V shed 0 bases and J 6 bases; nucleotides not matched to a gene: 2. This CDR3 has 16 amino acids. Looked up from germline, CDR1 is SGHTA and CDR2 is FQGNSA. CDR3 residues: CASSLALAGGAGELFF. DNA for the CDR3: TGTGCCAGCAGCTTAGCACTAGCGGGAGGTGCCGGGGAGCTGTTTTTT.

The V call is TRBV2, the J call TRBJ2-1; weak D call: TRBD1 (5 bases). Looked up from germline, CDR1 is SNHLY and CDR2 is FYNNEI. Trimming took 0 bases from V and 12 from J, leaving 12 bases between them. There are 13 residues in the CDR3. The CDR3: CASSEAVGARQFF. The CDR3 DNA reads as TGTGCCAGCAGTGAAGCTGTAGGGGCTCGGCAGTTCTTC.

In this sample, this clonotype turned up a few times. The chain is built from TRBV9 and TRBJ1-2; D gene unclear. Germline CDR1 and CDR2: SGDLS and YYNGEE. V dropped 5 bases and J dropped 4 bases, with 18 bases sitting between them. The CDR3 totals 15 residues. The DNA for the CDR3 is TGTGCCAGCAGGGACCGTGGAGAAACTTTCTATGGCTACACCTTC. This sequence encodes CASRDRGETFYGYTF.

The table lists this clonotype with many counts. The CDR3 region has the DNA TGTGCCAGCAGCTTAGGACAAGGGAACGAGCAGTTCTTC. This codes for CASSLGQGNEQFF. J is TRBJ2-1 and V is TRBV7-2; D is ambiguous. V lost 1 base and J 10 bases, leaving 11 bases between the germline ends. The CDR3 contains 13 residues. Germline assignment: CDR1 SGHTA and CDR2 FQGNSA.

This clonotype was recorded at least ten times. The chain combines TRBV7-2 with TRBJ1-2, with D tentatively TRBD1 (5 bases). This CDR3 region has 14 residues. Germline CDR1 and CDR2: SGHTA and FQGNSA. Trimming shortened V by 1 base and J by 10 bases, and 16 bases separated the two germline ends. CDR3 coding DNA: TGTGCCAGCAGCTTAGAGGGGAACAGGTTACCCTACACCTTC. Residues: CASSLEGNRLPYTF.

This clonotype turned up a few times. The chain's CDR3 is CAISDSMNTEAFF. CDR3 DNA: TGTGCCATCAGTGATTCCATGAACACTGAAGCTTTCTTT. The rearrangement joins TRBV10-3 to TRBJ1-1; D gene unclear. The CDR3 totals 13 residues. The germline V gene encodes CDR1 ENHRY and CDR2 SYGVKD. Trimming pared 3 bases from V and 0 bases from J, leaving 5 bases between.

The chain carries TRBV28 and TRBJ1-1, with 12 bases lining up with TRBD1. Looked up from germline, CDR1 is MDHEN and CDR2 is SYDVKM. Trimming at V came to 6 bases and at J to 5 bases, leaving 16 bases not matched to a gene. This CDR3 region has 18 residues. The CDR3 nucleotides read TGTGCCAGCAGGCCCACGGAGGGGACAGGGGGCGAGAGTACTGAAGCTTTCTTT. It is translated as CASRPTEGTGGESTEAFF.

This chain connects TRBV7-9 to TRBJ1-1; 10 nucleotides agree with TRBD1. Germline lookup yields CDR1 SEHNR and CDR2 FQNEAQ (reference sequence). Trimming at V came to 5 bases and at J to 0 bases, leaving 9 bases not matched to a gene. CDR3 length equals 17 residues. CDR3 sequence (DNA): TGTGCCAGCAGCCTCGGGACAGGGGTAAGGTTGAACACTGAAGCTTTCTTT. Its protein is CASSLGTGVRLNTEAFF. Full variable domain (rest looked up from reference TRBV7-9 and TRBJ1-1): DTGVSQNPRHKITKRGQNVTFRCDPISEHNRLYWYRQTLGQGPEFLTYFQNEAQLEKSRLLSDRFSAERPKGSFSTLEIQRTEQGDSAMYLCASSLGTGVRLNTEAFFGQGTRLTVV.

This chain's CDR3 is CSADRVGGYTF. In DNA, the CDR3 is TGCAGCGCCGACAGGGTTGGTGGCTACACCTTC. The V gene is TRBV20-1, the J gene TRBJ1-2; 7 nucleotides align to TRBD1. This CDR3 has 11 residues. CDR1 and CDR2 from the germline V gene are DFQATT and SNEGSKA (reference sequence).

This clonotype was detected only a few times. CDR3 sequence reads: CASSLWPGPDGLYGYTF. DNA for the CDR3: TGTGCCAGCAGCTTATGGCCAGGTCCAGATGGCCTCTATGGCTACACCTTC. V and J are TRBV7-9 and TRBJ1-2; D not resolved. Trimming shortened V by 2 bases and J by 4 bases, and 20 bases separated the two germline ends. CDR3 size: 17 residues. The germline CDR1 and CDR2 sequences are SEHNR and FQNEAQ (reference sequence).

In its sample, this clonotype was seen many times. The chain couples TRBV11-2 to TRBJ1-1; D remains ambiguous. Per the germline V gene, CDR1 is SGHAT and CDR2 is FQNNGV. Trimming cost V 6 bases and J 3 bases, with 11 bases left between them. The CDR3 is made up of 13 amino acids. CDR3 amino acids: CASSLSGYTEAFF. The CDR3 DNA reads as TGTGCCAGCAGTTTAAGTGGATACACTGAAGCTTTCTTT.